This T cell receptor (beta chain) was sequenced for a study of T cell repertoires in cytomegalovirus infection. Background on the study: Matching HLA type and CMV infection were both indicated by public TCR beta signatures.

TCRdb processed the reads anew with MiXCR; each CDR3 protein has one entry. Seen here are a few hundred thousand distinct CDR3 sequences, about 39% observed once, and the top ten hold roughly 50%. This CDR3 has 13 residues. Trimming pared 5 bases from V and 4 bases from J, leaving 9 bases between. Study conclusions and caveats: Identification of carriers of CMV plus the relevant HLA was achieved through cumulative public TCR beta family frequency. The ex vivo response was dominated by HLA-C-restricted CMV-specific TCR beta clonotypes.

With respect to this clonotype: Antigen: not known.

This specimen was cultured PBMCs, taken from culture after CMV antigen stimulation. The clonotype originates from a human donor in good health (CMV status not recorded). Some clones in this sample may be carry-over from other donors' samples. V is TRBV12-3 or TRBV12-4 and J is TRBJ2-1; no definite D call. In nucleotides, the CDR3 is TGTGCCAGCAGTCTGATGTTGTACAATGAGCAGTTCTTC. Translating gives CASSLMLYNEQFF.